This passage covers 19 T cell receptor beta chains from one sample sequenced in a study of blood T cell repertoires in COVID-19. TCRdb's copy holds only in-frame clones and misses some; the assay was immunoSEQ multiplex PCR. In the table there are fewer than 200,000 clones, around 86% of which are singletons. The material sequenced was peripheral blood. These TCRs come from a man in his forties or fifties with active or convalescent COVID-19.

This clone was counted only a few times. The chain combines TRBV28 with TRBJ2-2; D might be TRBD1 (6 bases). CDR1 MDHEN and CDR2 SYDVKM come from the germline V gene. This CDR3 is 17 amino acids long. V was cut by 6 bases and J by 5 bases, with 22 bases left in between. The CDR3 protein is CASSPTRPGHLTGELFF. Written as DNA, the CDR3 is TGTGCCAGCAGCCCTACCCGCCCGGGACACCTTACCGGGGAGCTGTTTTTT.

The V gene is TRBV5-4, the J gene TRBJ1-1; D is ambiguous. Looked up from germline, CDR1 is SGHNT and CDR2 is YYREEE (reference sequence). The ends were cut back, 3 bases at V and 7 bases at J, with 10 bases in the middle. The CDR3 sequence is 12 residues long. The CDR3: CASSWNSYEAFF. The CDR3 DNA follows: TGTGCCAGCAGCTGGAACAGCTATGAAGCTTTCTTT.

This chain uses TRBV6-5 with TRBJ1-3, with D perhaps TRBD1 (5 bases). Trimming took off 2 bases at V and 2 bases at J, with 10 bases between the two ends. Germline CDR1 and CDR2: MNHEY and SVGAGI. The CDR3 has 15 amino acids. As DNA, the CDR3 is TGTGCCAGCAGTTACAGGGGAACCACTGGAAACACCATATATTTT. Protein sequence: CASSYRGTTGNTIYF.

This clone was counted between two and nine times. The chain links TRBV2 to TRBJ2-2, with 12 bases aligning to TRBD2. Germline V gene lookup returns CDR1 SNHLY and CDR2 FYNNEI. The CDR3 runs to 18 residues. Unmatched junction bases numbered 13, after V lost 7 bases and J lost 4 bases. In DNA, the CDR3 is TGTGCCAGCACCATAAGACTAGCGGGAGCCGTGAGCACCGGGGAGCTGTTTTTT. Encoded protein: CASTIRLAGAVSTGELFF.

The V and J genes are TRBV7-3 and TRBJ2-1, with 13 bases aligning to TRBD2. Trimming removed 3 bases from V and 8 bases from J; junction bases left unmatched: 1. Germline V gene data show CDR1 as SGHTA and CDR2 as FQGTGA. The CDR3 covers 14 residues. The CDR3 DNA follows: TGTGCCAGCAGCTTCGGACTAGCGGGAGATGAGCAGTTCTTC. This sequence encodes CASSFGLAGDEQFF.

The rearrangement joins TRBV5-4 to TRBJ1-2; D possibly corresponds to TRBD1 (6 bases). Deletions cut 7 bases from V and 4 bases from J, with 14 bases between. The CDR3 is 13 amino acids. The germline V gene encodes CDR1 SGHNT and CDR2 YYREEE (reference sequence). The CDR3 here is CASLGDNSYGYTF. The CDR3 nucleotides read TGTGCCAGCCTAGGGGACAACTCCTATGGCTACACCTTC.

The chain carries TRBV27 and TRBJ2-7; 9 bases fit TRBD1. This CDR3 is 17 amino acids long. V gave up 6 bases and J gave up 0 bases; unmatched junction bases: 12. Germline CDR1 reads MNHEY; CDR2 reads SMNVEV (reference sequence). In nucleotides, the CDR3 is TGTGCCAGCAGATCTTCGTCCTGGGACAGGGCCTCCTACGAGCAGTACTTC. This translates into CASRSSSWDRASYEQYF.

This clone was detected only a few times. V and J are TRBV1 and TRBJ1-5; the tabulated D call, TRBD1, remains unverified against the DNA. TRBV1 is a listed pseudogene. This CDR3 has 15 amino acids. Here the CDR3 DNA reads TGCACCAGCAGCCAAGTGGAGGGACAGAATCAGCCCCAGCATTTT. Translated, it gives CTSSQVEGQNQPQHF.

In this sample, this clone turned up many times. CDR3 in amino acids: CASRTGPGNTIYF. CDR3 DNA: TGTGCCAGCAGGACAGGACCTGGAAACACCATATATTTT. The rearrangement uses TRBV11-2 and TRBJ1-3; weak D call: TRBD1 (6 bases). Deletions cut 6 bases from V and 2 bases from J, with 8 bases between. Germline CDR1 SGHAT, CDR2 FQNNGV. The CDR3 has 13 amino acids.

V and J are TRBV9 and TRBJ2-3, with 7 bases matching TRBD2. After removal of 0 bases from V and 3 bases from J, the junction contained 1 base not matched to a gene. The CDR3 totals 14 residues. Germline lookup yields CDR1 SGDLS and CDR2 YYNGEE. CDR3 nucleotides: TGTGCCAGCAGCGTAGGGGACTATACAGATACGCAGTATTTT. Residues: CASSVGDYTDTQYF.

This clone has just one count. The chain uses TRBV7-2 and TRBJ2-7, with a tentative D call TRBD2 (6 bases). Trimming cost V 3 bases and J 3 bases, with 6 bases left between them. The CDR3 is 12 amino acids. Germline V lookup: CDR1 SGHTA, CDR2 FQGNSA. The CDR3 DNA follows: TGTGCCAGCAGCTTCGGGAGCTACGAGCAGTACTTC. Encoded protein: CASSFGSYEQYF.

The chain employs TRBV28 and TRBJ1-6, with D perhaps TRBD1 (5 bases). Per the germline V gene, CDR1 is MDHEN and CDR2 is SYDVKM. This CDR3 is built from 14 residues. V lost 8 bases and J lost 8, with 16 bases in between. CDR3 nucleotides: TGTGCCAGCCGCGAGTCCTGGGGCCATTCACCCCTCCACTTT. Its protein is CASRESWGHSPLHF.

The rearrangement links TRBV30 to TRBJ1-5, with D tentatively TRBD1 (6 bases). The germline V gene has CDR1 GTSNPN and CDR2 SVGIG (reference sequence). Trimming took 0 bases from V and 5 from J, leaving 8 bases between them. The CDR3 is 13 residues long. CDR3 DNA sequence: TGTGCCTGGAGTGTCAGGGGATATCAGCCCCAGCATTTT. Translation gives CAWSVRGYQPQHF.

This clone was seen just once. This chain connects TRBV9 to TRBJ2-3, with 12 bases identical to TRBD2. The CDR3 runs 20 residues. Germline lookup yields CDR1 SGDLS and CDR2 YYNGEE. Trimming at V came to 3 bases and at J to 2 bases, leaving 16 bases not matched to a gene. Here the CDR3 DNA reads TGTGCCAGCAGCGCCCGACCCACTGGGACTAGCGGGCGCTTCACAGATACGCAGTATTTT. This encodes CASSARPTGTSGRFTDTQYF.

This sequence joins TRBV5-1 and TRBJ2-5; D unclear. V was trimmed by 4 bases and J by 4 bases, leaving 14 bases between them. CDR1 is SGHRS and CDR2 is YFSETQ in the germline V gene. The CDR3 sequence is 14 residues long. The DNA of the CDR3 is TGCGCCAGCAGCCTACGGTCTGATGGAGAGACCCAGTACTTC. It is translated as CASSLRSDGETQYF.

The genes are TRBV29-1 and TRBJ1-6, with TRBD1 identical over 7 bases. V dropped 4 bases and J dropped 8; count of bases not matched to a gene: 5. This CDR3 contains 13 residues. The V gene's germline CDR1 is SQVTM and CDR2 ANQGSEA. CDR3 loop: CSVGGGRDSPLHF. For the CDR3, the DNA is TGCAGCGTTGGAGGGGGCAGAGATTCACCCCTCCACTTT.

In nucleotides, the CDR3 is TGTGCCAGCTCACCACAGGGCGGGGGCGTTTATGAAAAACTGTTTTTT. This sequence encodes CASSPQGGGVYEKLFF. V gene TRBV18 combines with J gene TRBJ1-4, with D tentatively TRBD1 (6 bases). Germline V gene lookup returns CDR1 KGHSH and CDR2 LQKENI. V lost 1 base and J lost 6, with 15 bases in between. This CDR3 has 16 residues. Combining the CDR3 with reference TRBV18 and TRBJ1-4 gives the whole variable domain NAGVMQNPRHLVRRRGQEARLRCSPMKGHSHVYWYRQLPEEGLKFMVYLQKENIIDESGMPKERFSAEFPKEGPSILRIQQVVRGDSAAYFCASSPQGGGVYEKLFFGSGTQLSVL.

This clone was detected only a few times. The J gene is TRBJ2-3, the V gene TRBV27; D ambiguous. The germline gives CDR1 MNHEY, CDR2 SMNVEV (reference sequence). The CDR3 runs to 15 residues. The germline V and J ends were trimmed by 6 bases and 6 bases, with 19 bases remaining between them. The CDR3 bases are TGTGCCAGCAGAAAGCCAGGAAACGCAGCCGATACGCAGTATTTT. Its protein product is CASRKPGNAADTQYF.

The V gene is TRBV28, the J gene TRBJ2-7; the D gene is possibly TRBD2 (7 bases). The V end lost 3 bases, the J end lost 6 bases, and 21 bases lay between the germline ends. Germline V gene sequence: CDR1 MDHEN, CDR2 SYDVKM. This CDR3 contains 16 residues. CDR3 nucleotide sequence: TGTGCCAGCAGTTTCGTCCGAACGACGGGGGGCGCCGAGCAGTACTTC. As protein: CASSFVRTTGGAEQYF.